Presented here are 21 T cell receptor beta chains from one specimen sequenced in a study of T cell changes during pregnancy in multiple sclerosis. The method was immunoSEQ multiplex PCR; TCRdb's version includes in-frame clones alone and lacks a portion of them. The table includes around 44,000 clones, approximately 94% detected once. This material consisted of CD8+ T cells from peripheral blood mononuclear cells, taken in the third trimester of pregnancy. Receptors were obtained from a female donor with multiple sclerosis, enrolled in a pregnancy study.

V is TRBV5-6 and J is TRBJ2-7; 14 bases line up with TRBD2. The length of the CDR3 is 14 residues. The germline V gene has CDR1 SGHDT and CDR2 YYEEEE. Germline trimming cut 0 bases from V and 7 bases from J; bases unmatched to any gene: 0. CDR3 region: CASSLGLAGGEQYF. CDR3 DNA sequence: TGTGCCAGCAGCTTGGGACTAGCGGGAGGGGAGCAGTACTTC. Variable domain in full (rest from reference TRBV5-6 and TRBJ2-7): DAGVTQSPTHLIKTRGQQVTLRCSPKSGHDTVSWYQQALGQGPQFIFQYYEEEERQRGNFPDRFSGHQFPNYSSELNVNALLLGDSALYLCASSLGLAGGEQYFGPGTRLTVT.

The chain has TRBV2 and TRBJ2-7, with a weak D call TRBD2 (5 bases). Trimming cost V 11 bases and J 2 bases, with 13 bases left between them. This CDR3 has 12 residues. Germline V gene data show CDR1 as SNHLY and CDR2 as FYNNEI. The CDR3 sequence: CAGGDTAYEQYF. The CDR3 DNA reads TGTGCCGGAGGTGACACGGCCTACGAGCAGTACTTC.

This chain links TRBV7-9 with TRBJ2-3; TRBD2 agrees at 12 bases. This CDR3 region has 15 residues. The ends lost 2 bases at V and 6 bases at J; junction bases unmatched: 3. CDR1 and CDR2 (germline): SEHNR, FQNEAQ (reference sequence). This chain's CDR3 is CASSLSSGRGDTQYF. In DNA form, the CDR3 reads TGTGCCAGCAGCTTATCTAGCGGGAGGGGGGATACGCAGTATTTT.

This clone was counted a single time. The CDR3 loop is CASAGAVEAEDTQYF. The CDR3 nucleotides are TGCGCCAGCGCGGGAGCGGTTGAAGCGGAAGATACGCAGTATTTT. The chain joins TRBV5-1 to TRBJ2-3; TRBD2 matches 7 bases. CDR1 and CDR2 from the germline V gene are SGHRS and YFSETQ. The trim removed 7 bases at V and 5 bases at J, leaving 13 bases unmatched. CDR3 length: 15 residues.

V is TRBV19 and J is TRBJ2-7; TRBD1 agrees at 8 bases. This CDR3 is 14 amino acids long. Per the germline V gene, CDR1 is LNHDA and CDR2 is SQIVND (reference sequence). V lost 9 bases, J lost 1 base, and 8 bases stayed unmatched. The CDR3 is CASGAGTGSYEQYF. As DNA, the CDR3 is TGTGCCAGCGGCGCCGGGACAGGTTCCTACGAGCAGTACTTC.

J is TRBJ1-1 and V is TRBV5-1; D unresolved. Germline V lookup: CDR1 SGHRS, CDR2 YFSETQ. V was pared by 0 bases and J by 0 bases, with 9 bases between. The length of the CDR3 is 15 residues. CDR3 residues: CASSLDTSMNTEAFF. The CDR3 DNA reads TGCGCCAGCAGCTTGGATACTTCCATGAACACTGAAGCTTTCTTT.

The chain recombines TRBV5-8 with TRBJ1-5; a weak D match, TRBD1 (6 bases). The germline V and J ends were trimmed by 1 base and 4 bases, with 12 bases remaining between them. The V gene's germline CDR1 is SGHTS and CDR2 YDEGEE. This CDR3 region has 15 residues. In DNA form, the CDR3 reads TGTGCCAGCAGCTTGCGGGGGGCGATAAATCAGCCCCAGCATTTT. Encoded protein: CASSLRGAINQPQHF.

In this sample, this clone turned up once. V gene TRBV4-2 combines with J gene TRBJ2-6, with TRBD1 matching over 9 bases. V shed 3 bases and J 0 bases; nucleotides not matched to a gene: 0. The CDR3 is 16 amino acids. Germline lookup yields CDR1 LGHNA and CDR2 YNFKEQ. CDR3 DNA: TGTGCCAGCAGCCAGGACAGGGGCTCTGGGGCCAACGTCCTGACTTTC. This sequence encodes CASSQDRGSGANVLTF.

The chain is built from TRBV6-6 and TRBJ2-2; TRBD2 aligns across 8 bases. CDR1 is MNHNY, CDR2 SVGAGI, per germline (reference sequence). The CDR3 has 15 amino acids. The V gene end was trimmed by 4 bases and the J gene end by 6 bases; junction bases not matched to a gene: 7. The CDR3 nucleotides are TGTGCCAGCAGTTTTCGGGAGGGCCTGGCCGGGGAGCTGTTTTTT. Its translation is CASSFREGLAGELFF.

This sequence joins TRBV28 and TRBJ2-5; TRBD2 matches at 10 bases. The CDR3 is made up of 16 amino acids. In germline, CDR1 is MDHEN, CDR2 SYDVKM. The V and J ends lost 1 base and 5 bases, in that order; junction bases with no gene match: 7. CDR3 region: CASSLLASGSTETQYF. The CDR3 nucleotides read TGTGCCAGCAGTTTATTGGCTAGCGGGAGCACCGAGACCCAGTACTTC.

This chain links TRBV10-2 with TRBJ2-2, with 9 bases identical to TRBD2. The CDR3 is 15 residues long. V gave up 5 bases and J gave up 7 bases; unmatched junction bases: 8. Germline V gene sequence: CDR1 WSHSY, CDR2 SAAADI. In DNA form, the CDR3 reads TGCGCCAGCAGTTGGGCGGGAGGGCCGTTCGGGGAGCTGTTTTTT. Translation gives CASSWAGGPFGELFF.

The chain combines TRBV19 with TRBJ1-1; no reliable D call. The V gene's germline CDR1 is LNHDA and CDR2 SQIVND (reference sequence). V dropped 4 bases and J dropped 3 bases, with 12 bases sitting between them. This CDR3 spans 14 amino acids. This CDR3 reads CASSTLGRDTEAFF. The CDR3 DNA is TGTGCCAGTAGTACCCTCGGGAGAGACACTGAAGCTTTCTTT.

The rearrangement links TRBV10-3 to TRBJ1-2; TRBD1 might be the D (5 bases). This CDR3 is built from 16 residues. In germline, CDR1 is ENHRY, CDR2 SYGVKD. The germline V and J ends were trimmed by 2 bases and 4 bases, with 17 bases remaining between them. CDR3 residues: CAISESGVGRIYGYTF. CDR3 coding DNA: TGTGCCATCAGTGAGAGCGGGGTGGGGCGGATCTATGGCTACACCTTC.

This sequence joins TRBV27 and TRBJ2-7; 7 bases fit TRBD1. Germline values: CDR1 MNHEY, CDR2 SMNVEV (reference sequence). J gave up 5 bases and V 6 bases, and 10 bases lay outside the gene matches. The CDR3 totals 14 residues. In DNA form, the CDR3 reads TGTGCCAGCAGCCTCTTACCTGGACAGGACGAGCAGTACTTC. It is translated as CASSLLPGQDEQYF.

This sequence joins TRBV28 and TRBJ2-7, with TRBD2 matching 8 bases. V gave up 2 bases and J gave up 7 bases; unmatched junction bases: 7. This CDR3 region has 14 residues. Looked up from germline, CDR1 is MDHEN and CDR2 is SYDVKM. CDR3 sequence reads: CASSLRGRNGEQYF. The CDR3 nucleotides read TGTGCCAGCAGTTTACGCGGGAGGAATGGGGAGCAGTACTTC.

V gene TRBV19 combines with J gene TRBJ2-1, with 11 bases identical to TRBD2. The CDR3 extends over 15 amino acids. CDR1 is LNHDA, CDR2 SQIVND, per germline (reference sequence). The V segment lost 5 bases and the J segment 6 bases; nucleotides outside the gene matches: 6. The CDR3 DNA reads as TGTGCCAGTAGTGCTACTAGCGGGAGCCCCAATGAGCAGTTCTTC. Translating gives CASSATSGSPNEQFF.

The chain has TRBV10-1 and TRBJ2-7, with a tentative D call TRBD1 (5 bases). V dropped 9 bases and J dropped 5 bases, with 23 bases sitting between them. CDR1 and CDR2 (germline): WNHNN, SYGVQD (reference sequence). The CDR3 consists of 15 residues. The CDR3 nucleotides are TGCGCCAGTAGAAATGACAGTCTCCGGCTGGACGAGCAGTACTTC. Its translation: CASRNDSLRLDEQYF.

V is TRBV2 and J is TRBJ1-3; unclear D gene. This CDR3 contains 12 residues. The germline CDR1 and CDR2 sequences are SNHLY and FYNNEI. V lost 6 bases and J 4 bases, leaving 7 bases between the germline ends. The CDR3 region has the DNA TGTGCCAGCAGAACTGTCGGAAACACCATATATTTT. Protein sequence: CASRTVGNTIYF.

For the CDR3, the DNA is TGTGCCAGCAGCTCACTGGGTTCGACGGAGGGGTACACCGGGGAGCTGTTTTTT. Its translation: CASSSLGSTEGYTGELFF. The V and J genes are TRBV7-3 and TRBJ2-2, with a possible D match to TRBD2 (6 bases). The CDR3 has 18 amino acids. Germline CDR1 is SGHTA and CDR2 is FQGTGA. V was trimmed by 4 bases and J by 3 bases, leaving 21 bases between them.

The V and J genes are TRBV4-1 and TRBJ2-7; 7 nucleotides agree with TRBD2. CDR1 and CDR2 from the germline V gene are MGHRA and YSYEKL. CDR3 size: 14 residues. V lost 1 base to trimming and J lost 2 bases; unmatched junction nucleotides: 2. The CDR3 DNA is TGCGCCAGCAGCCAAGTAGCGGGTACCTACGAGCAGTACTTC. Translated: CASSQVAGTYEQYF.

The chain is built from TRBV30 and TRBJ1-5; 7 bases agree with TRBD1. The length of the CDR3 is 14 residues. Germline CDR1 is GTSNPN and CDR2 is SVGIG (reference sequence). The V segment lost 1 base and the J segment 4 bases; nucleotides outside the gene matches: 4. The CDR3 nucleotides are TGTGCCTGGAGTGAGGGACAGCTTAATCAGCCCCAGCATTTT. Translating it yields CAWSEGQLNQPQHF.